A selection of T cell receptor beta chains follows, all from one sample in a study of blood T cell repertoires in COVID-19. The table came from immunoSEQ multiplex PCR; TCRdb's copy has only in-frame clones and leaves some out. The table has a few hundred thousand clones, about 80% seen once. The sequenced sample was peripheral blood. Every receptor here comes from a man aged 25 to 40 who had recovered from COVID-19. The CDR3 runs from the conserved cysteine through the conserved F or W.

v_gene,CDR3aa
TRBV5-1,CASSRDTEERFF
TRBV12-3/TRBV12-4,CASSLTRYNEQFF
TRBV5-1,CASSNGQGIKDSSYEQYF
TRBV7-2,CASSLQGNTEAFF
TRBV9,CASGTGTANSPLHF
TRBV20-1,CSARRDGYTF
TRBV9,CASSVASGTDTQYF
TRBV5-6,CASSYWDNRDEAFF
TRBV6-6,CASSRDSSGYTF
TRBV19,CASSTGPGGPETQYF
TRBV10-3,CATGDSYEQYF
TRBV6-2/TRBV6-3,CASSLGQVEAFF
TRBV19,CASRSTGLNTGELFF
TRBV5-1,CASSQAGGPKTQYF
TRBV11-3,CASPRRDETQYF
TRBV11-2,CASSKISSLQLEAFF
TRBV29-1,CSVLSTSGGQETQYF
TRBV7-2,CASSPRSGGFGELFF
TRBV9,CASSTGTSRAQYF
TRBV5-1,CASNPGLTGGSEGYTF
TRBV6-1,CASSGRWMELGGQPQHF
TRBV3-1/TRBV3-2,CASSQGNGQGQPQHF
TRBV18,CASSPRRTGQGYMNTEAFF
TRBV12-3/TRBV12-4,CASSLQGNTIYF